This T cell receptor (beta chain) was profiled in a study of vaccination effects on CD4 cells after COVID-19. Overall study: In culture with around 10 IU/ml IL-2 and about 10 ug/ml peptides, PBMC were grown at fewer than 2.5 million per well.

Broader study findings: Sampling in the study covered few convalescent patients and included no early post-infection timepoints. Marked clonal contraction was seen late after vaccination (in both infection- and vaccine-induced clones).

With respect to this clone: Antigen: not known.

The CDR3 contains 13 residues. Germline CDR1 reads SGHRS; CDR2 reads YFSETQ. Deletions cut 1 base from V and 0 bases from J, with 1 base between. The assay was immunoSEQ multiplex PCR, and TCRdb's table has in-frame clones only and misses some. The repertoire includes tens of thousands of clones, over 60% of them detected once, and approximately 3% sits in the top ten. When more than 9 days of culture had elapsed, CD4+ T cells were isolated. Each vaccine recipient was nucleocapsid antibody negative and had no prior SARS-CoV-2 infection. The source material was CD4+ T cells from PBMCs cultured without peptide, sampled before COVID-19 vaccination. This chain connects TRBV5-1 to TRBJ1-4; D gene uncertain. The clonotype was recovered from a human donor who received a COVID-19 vaccine. The CDR3 DNA sequence: TGCGCCAGCAGCTTGACAACTAATGAAAAACTGTTTTTT. Its protein is CASSLTTNEKLFF. The whole variable domain, filled in from reference TRBV5-1 and TRBJ1-4, reads KAGVTQTPRYLIKTRGQQVTLSCSPISGHRSVSWYQQTPGQGLQFLFEYFSETQRNKGNFPGRFSGRQFSNSRSEMNVSTLELGDSALYLCASSLTTNEKLFFGSGTQLSVL.